This T cell receptor beta chain stems from a study of radiotherapy plus CTLA-4 blockade in lung cancer. Overall study: Of the patients, about 20% showed objective responses and more than 30% attained disease control. General study findings and limits: Some TCR clones had been derived from tumors. These clones expanded in peripheral blood after radiotherapy plus ipilimumab. It was early blood T cell clone dynamics, with interferon-beta, that reportedly best predicted response.

The study treated chemo-refractory metastatic non-small-cell lung cancer patients with focal radiation plus ipilimumab CTLA-4 blockade. The V segment lost 5 bases and the J segment 6 bases; nucleotides outside the gene matches: 5. The CDR3 spans 14 residues. Germline lookup yields CDR1 SGHAT and CDR2 FQNNGV. As regards this clone: Its antigen is undetermined.

TCRdb's table, derived via immunoSEQ multiplex PCR, lists solely in-frame clones and lacks some. Of 23,000 or so clones listed, 70% to 75% were seen once; the top ten hold approximately 3.3%. The clonotype originates from a human donor with non-small cell lung cancer whose response to radiotherapy plus ipilimumab could not be evaluated. This sample comprised peripheral blood, obtained from a patient treated with radiotherapy plus ipilimumab. This chain connects TRBV11-2 to TRBJ2-1; 9 bases agree with TRBD1. The CDR3 nucleotides read TGTGCCAGCAGCGCCAGGACAGGGGCCAATGAGCAGTTCTTC. This codes for CASSARTGANEQFF.